Below, one TCR beta chain is given with its context. What it binds is not known. Amplification targeted TCR beta CDR3 regions from RNA transcripts. First-round RT-PCR with HTBI primers amplified the TCR CDR3 region. TCRdb re-called the multiplex PCR reads with MiXCR, one entry per CDR3 protein. The repertoire holds hundreds of thousands of distinct CDR3 sequences, with 11% to 15% as singletons. This entry is derived from a study of T cells in Graves' hyperthyroidism and ophthalmopathy. General study results and limits: The majority of expanded thyroid clonotypes above 0.001 also appeared in blood.

This CDR3 is built from 16 residues. Trimming took 3 bases from V and 2 from J; bases not matched to a gene: 9. Germline lookup yields CDR1 LGHDT and CDR2 YNNKEL (reference sequence). Investigators excluded patients with uncontrolled infection, other autoimmune disease, pregnancy or lactation. Clinical symptoms, serum thyroxine and TRAb, thyroid ultrasound and orbital computed tomography together formed the diagnostic basis. This chain uses TRBV3-1 with TRBJ2-7; TRBD1 agrees at 8 bases. The sequencing input was blood. The TCR sequence derives from a woman in her late teens or twenties with Graves' hyperthyroidism. The CDR3 nucleotides are TGTGCCAGCAGCCAGGGACAGGCTATAGGGCCCTACGAGCAGTACTTC. Translated: CASSQGQAIGPYEQYF.